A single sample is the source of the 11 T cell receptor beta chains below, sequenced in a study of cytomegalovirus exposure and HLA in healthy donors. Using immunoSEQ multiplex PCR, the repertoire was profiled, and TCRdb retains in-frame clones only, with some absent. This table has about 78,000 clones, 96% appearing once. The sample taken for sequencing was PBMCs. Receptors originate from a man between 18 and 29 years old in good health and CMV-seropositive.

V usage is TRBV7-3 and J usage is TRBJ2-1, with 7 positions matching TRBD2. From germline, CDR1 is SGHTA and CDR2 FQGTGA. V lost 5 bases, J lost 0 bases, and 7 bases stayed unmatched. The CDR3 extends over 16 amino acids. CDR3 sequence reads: CASSLGAGDSYNEQFF. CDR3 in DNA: TGTGCCAGCAGCCTCGGGGCGGGAGACTCCTACAATGAGCAGTTCTTC.

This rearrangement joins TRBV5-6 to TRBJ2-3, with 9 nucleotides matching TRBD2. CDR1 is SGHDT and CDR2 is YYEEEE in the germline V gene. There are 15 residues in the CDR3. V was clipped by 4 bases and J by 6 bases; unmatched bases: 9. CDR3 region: CASSGPGLAGDTQYF. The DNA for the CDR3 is TGTGCCAGCAGCGGGCCGGGACTAGCTGGTGATACGCAGTATTTT.

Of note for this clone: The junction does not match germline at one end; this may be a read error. The CDR3 protein is CASRPGLAGSQEVF. CDR3 in DNA: TGTGCCAGTCGTCCGGGACTAGCGGGATCTCAGGAGGTCTTC. The chain has TRBV19 and TRBJ2-1; 13 nucleotides align to TRBD2. Per germline, CDR1 LNHDA and CDR2 SQIVND (reference sequence). The CDR3 is 14 amino acids.

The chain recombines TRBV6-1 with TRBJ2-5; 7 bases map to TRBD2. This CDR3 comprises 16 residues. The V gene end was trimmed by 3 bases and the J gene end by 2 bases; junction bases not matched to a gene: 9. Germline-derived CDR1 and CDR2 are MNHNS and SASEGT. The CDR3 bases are TGTGCCAGCAGTGATATTGGGCGGGGGATACAAGAGACCCAGTACTTC. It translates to CASSDIGRGIQETQYF.

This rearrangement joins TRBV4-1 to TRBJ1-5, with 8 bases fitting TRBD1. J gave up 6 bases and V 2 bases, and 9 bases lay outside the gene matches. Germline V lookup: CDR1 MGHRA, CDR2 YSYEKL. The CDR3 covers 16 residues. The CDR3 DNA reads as TGCGCCAGCAGCCAACGGAGTCAGGGGGCCTCTCAGCCCCAGCATTTT. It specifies CASSQRSQGASQPQHF.

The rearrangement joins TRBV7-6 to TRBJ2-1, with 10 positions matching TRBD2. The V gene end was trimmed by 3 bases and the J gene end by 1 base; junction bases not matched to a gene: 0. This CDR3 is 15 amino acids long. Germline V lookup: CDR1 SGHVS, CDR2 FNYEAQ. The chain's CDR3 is CASSFSGGSYNEQFF. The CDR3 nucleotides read TGTGCCAGCAGCTTTAGCGGGGGGTCCTACAATGAGCAGTTCTTC.

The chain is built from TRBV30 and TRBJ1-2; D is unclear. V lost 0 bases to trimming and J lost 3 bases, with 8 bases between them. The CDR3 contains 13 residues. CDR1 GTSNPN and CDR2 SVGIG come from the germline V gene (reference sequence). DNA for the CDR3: TGTGCCTGGAGTGTTCAGGAAGACTATGGCTACACCTTC. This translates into CAWSVQEDYGYTF.

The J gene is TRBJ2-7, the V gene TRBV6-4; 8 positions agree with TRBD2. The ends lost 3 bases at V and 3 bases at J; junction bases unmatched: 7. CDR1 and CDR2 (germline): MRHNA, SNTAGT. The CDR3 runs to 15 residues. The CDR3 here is CASSESGGSVYEQYF. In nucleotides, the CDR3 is TGTGCCAGCAGTGAATCGGGAGGGTCTGTCTACGAGCAGTACTTC.

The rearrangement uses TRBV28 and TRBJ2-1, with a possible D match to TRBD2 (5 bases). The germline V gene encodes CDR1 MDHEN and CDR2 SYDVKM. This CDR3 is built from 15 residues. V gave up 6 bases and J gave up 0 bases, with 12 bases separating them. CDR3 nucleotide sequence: TGTGCCAGCAGCTCATCGGGGAGCTCCTACAATGAGCAGTTCTTC. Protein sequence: CASSSSGSSYNEQFF.

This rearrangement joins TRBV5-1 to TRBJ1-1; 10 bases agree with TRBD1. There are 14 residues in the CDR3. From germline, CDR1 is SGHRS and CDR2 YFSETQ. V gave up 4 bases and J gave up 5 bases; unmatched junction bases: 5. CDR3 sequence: CASSRGTGETEAFF. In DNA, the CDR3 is TGCGCCAGCAGCCGCGGGACAGGGGAAACTGAAGCTTTCTTT.

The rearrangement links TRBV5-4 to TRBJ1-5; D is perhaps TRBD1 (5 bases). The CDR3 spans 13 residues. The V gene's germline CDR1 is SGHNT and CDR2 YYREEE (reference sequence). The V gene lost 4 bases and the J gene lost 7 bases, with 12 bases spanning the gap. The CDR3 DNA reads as TGTGCCAGCAGCCCGGGCGGACAACAGCCCCAGCATTTT. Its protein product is CASSPGGQQPQHF. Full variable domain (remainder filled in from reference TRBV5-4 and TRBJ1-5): ETGVTQSPTHLIKTRGQQVTLRCSSQSGHNTVSWYQQALGQGPQFIFQYYREEENGRGNFPPRFSGLQFPNYSSELNVNALELDDSALYLCASSPGGQQPQHFGDGTRLSIL.